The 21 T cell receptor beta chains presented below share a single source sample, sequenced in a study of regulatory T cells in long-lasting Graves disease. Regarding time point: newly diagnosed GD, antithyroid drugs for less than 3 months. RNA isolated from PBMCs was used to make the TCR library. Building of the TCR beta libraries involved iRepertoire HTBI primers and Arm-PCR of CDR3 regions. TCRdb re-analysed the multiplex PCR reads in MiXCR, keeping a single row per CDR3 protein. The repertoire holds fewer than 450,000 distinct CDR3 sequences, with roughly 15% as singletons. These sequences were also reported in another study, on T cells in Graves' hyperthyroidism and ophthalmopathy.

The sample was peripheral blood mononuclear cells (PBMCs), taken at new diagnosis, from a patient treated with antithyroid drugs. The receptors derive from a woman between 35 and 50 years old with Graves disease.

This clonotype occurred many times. The CDR3: CASSQRLSGSADTQYF. The DNA of the CDR3 is TGTGCCAGCAGCCAACGTCTTAGCGGGAGTGCAGATACGCAGTATTTT. The V and J genes are TRBV11-3 and TRBJ2-3, with 9 bases matching TRBD2. Unmatched junction bases numbered 10, after V lost 5 bases and J lost 4 bases. The CDR3 length is 16 residues. CDR1 is SGHNT and CDR2 is YENEEA in the germline V gene.

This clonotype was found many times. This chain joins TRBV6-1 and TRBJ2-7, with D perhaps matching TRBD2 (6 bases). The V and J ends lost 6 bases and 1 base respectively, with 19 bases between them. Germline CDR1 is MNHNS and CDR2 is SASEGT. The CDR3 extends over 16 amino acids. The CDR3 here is CASSNVWGGKSYEQYF. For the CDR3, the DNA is TGTGCCAGCAGCAACGTATGGGGAGGCAAATCCTACGAGCAGTACTTC.

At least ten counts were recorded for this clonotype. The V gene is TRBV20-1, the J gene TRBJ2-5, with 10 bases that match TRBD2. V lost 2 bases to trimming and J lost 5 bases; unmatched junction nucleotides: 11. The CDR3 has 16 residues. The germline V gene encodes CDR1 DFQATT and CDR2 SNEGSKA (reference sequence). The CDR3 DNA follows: TGCAGTGCTAGATCCCCCCTAGCGGGAGAGACGGAGACCCAGTACTTC. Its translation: CSARSPLAGETETQYF.

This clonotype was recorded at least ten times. The CDR3 DNA reads as TGTGCCAGCACCCCAGCCCCGAACAATGAGCAGTTCTTC. Protein: CASTPAPNNEQFF. The rearrangement joins TRBV12-3 or TRBV12-4 to TRBJ2-1; D is undetermined. The V gene lost 7 bases and the J gene lost 5 bases, with 12 bases spanning the gap. CDR3 length: 13 residues.

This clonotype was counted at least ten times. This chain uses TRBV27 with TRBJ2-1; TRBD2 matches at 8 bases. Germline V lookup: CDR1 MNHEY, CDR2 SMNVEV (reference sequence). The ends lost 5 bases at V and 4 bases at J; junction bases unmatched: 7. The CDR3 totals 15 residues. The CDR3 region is CASSPTSGLYNEQFF. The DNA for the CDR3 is TGTGCCAGCAGTCCAACTAGCGGACTATACAATGAGCAGTTCTTC.

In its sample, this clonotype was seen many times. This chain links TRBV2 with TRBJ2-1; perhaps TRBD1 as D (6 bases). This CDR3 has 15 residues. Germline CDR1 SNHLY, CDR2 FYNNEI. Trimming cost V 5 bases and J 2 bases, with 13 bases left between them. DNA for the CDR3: TGTGCCAGCAGTTCCGGGACAAACCCCTACAATGAGCAGTTCTTC. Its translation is CASSSGTNPYNEQFF.

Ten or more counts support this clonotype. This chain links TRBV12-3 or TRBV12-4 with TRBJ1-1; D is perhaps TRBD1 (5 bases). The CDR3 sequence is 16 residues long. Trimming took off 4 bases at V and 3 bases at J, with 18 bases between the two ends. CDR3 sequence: CASSWDPRDDHTEAFF. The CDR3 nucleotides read TGTGCCAGCAGTTGGGACCCGCGGGACGACCACACTGAAGCTTTCTTT.

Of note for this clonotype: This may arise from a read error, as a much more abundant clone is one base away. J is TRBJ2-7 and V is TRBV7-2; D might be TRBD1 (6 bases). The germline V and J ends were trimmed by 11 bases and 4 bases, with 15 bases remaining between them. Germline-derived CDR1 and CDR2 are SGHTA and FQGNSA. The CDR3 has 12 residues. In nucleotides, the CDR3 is TGTACCTGGGACACAACAGGGTACGAGCAGTACTTC. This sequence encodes CTWDTTGYEQYF. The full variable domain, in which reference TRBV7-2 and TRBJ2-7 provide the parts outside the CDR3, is GAGVSQSPSNKVTEKGKDVELRCDPISGHTALYWYRQSLGQGLEFLIYFQGNSAPDKSGLPSDRFSAERTGGSVSTLTIQRTQQEDSAVYLCTWDTTGYEQYFGPGTRLTVT.

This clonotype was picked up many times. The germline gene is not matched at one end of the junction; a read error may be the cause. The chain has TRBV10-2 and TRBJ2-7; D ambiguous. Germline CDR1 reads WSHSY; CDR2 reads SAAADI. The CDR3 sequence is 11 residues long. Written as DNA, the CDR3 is TGTGCCAGCAGTGAATTCTACGAGCAGTACTTC. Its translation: CASSEFYEQYF.

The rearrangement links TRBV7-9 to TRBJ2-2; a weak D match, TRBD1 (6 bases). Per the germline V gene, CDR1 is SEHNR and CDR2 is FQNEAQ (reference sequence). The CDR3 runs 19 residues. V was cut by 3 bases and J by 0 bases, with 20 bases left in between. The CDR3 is CASSLPGTFLPANTGELFF. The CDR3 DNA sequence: TGTGCCAGCAGCTTGCCTGGGACATTTCTACCTGCGAACACCGGGGAGCTGTTTTTT.

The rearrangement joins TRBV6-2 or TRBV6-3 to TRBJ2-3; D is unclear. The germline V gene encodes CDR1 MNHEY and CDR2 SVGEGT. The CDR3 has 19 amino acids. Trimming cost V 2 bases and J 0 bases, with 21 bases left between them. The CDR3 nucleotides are TGTGCCAGCAGTTACCCTCAAGCCTTGGGCAGGCGTAGCACAGATACGCAGTATTTT. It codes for CASSYPQALGRRSTDTQYF.

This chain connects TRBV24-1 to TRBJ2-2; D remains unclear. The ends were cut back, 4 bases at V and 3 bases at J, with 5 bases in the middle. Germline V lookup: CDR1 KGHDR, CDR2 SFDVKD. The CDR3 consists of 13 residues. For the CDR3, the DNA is TGTGCCACCAGTGAAAATGACACCGGGGAGCTGTTTTTT. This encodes CATSENDTGELFF.

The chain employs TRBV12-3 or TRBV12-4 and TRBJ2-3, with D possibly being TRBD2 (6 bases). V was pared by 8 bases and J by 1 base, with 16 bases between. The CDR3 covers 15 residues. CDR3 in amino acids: CASRPPGTGTDTQYF. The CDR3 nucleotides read TGTGCCAGCCGCCCCCCGGGGACTGGCACAGATACGCAGTATTTT.

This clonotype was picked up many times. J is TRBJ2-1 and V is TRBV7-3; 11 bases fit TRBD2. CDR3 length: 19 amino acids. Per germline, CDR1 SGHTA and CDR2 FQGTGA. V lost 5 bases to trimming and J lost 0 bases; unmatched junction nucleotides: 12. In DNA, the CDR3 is TGTGCCAGCAGCGACCCGTCCGGGACTAGCGGAAGCTCCTACAATGAGCAGTTCTTC. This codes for CASSDPSGTSGSSYNEQFF.

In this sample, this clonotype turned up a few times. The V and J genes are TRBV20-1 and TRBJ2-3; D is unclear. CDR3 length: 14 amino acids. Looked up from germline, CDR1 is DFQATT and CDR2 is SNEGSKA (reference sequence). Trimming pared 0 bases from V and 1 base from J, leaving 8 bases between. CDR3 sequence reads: CSARDLLRTDTQYF. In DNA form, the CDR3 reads TGCAGTGCTAGAGATCTACTCCGCACAGATACGCAGTATTTT.

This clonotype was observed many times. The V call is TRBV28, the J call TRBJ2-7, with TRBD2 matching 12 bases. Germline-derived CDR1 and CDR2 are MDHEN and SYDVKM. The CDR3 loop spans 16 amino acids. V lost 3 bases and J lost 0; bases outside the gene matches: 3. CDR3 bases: TGTGCCAGCAGTTTGGGGACTAGCGGGTACTCCTACGAGCAGTACTTC. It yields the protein CASSLGTSGYSYEQYF.

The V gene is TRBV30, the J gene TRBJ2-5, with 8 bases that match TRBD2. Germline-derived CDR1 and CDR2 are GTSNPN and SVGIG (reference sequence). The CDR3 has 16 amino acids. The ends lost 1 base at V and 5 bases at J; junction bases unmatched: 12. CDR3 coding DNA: TGTGCCTGGAGTGGGTCCGGGAGGGCCGGGTTGGAGACCCAGTACTTC. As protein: CAWSGSGRAGLETQYF.

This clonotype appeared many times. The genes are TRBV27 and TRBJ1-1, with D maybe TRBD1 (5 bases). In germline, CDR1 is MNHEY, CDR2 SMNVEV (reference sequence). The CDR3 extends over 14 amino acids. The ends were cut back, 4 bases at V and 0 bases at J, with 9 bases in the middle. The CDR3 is CASSSTAMNTEAFF. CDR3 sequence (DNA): TGTGCCAGCAGTTCGACAGCTATGAACACTGAAGCTTTCTTT.

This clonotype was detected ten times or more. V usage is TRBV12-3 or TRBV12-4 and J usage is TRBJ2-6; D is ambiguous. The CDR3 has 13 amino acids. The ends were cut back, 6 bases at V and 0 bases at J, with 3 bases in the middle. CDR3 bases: TGTGCCAGCAGCGTCTCTGGGGCCAACGTCCTGACTTTC. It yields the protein CASSVSGANVLTF.

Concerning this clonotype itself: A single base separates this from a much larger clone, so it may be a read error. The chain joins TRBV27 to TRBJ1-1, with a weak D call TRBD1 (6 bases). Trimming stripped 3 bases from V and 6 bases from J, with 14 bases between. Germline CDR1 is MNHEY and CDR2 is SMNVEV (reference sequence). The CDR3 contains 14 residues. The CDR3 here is CASSFGGPNAEAFF. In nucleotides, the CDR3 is TGTGCCAGCAGTTTTGGGGGCCCAAACGCTGAAGCTTTCTTT.

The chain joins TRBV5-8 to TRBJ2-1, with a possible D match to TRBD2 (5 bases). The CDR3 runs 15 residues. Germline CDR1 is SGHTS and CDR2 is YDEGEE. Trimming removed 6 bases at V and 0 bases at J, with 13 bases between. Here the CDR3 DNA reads TGTGCCAGCACAGGCGGGCCGAGCTCCTACAATGAGCAGTTCTTC. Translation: CASTGGPSSYNEQFF.